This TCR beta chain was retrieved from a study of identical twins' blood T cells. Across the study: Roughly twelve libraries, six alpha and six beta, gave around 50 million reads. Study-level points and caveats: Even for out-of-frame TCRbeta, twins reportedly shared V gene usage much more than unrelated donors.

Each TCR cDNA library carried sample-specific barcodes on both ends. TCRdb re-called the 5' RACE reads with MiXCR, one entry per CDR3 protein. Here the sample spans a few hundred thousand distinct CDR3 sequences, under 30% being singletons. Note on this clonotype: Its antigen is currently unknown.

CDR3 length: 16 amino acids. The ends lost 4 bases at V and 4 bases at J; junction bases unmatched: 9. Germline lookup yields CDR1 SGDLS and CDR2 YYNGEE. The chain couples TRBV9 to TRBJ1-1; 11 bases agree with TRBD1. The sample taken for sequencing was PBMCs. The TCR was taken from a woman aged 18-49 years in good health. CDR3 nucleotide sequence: TGTGCCAGCAGCCTCGGACAGGGGGCTTGGGGCACTGAAGCTTTCTTT. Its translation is CASSLGQGAWGTEAFF.